This paragraph reports one TCR beta chain. Its antigen is unknown. Base quality data are lacking; no much larger clone is found one base away. CD8 naive samples were CD45RO-negative cells positively selected for CCR7, giving a CD45RA+CCR7+ population that excluded TemRA cells. The donors were healthy, HIV-negative adults who had no recently reported acute infections or vaccinations. Only Caucasian adults living in Nashville, Tennessee, USA were represented among the donors. Blood was obtained by leukapheresis, after which PBMCs were separated by Ficoll-Histopaque density gradient centrifugation and cryopreserved in liquid nitrogen vapor phase. Analytical flow cytometry was used to check the purity and quantity of each magnetically sorted T cell population. Genomic DNA was isolated from each sorted fraction and quantified by UV absorbance on a Nanodrop 2000c. Using the deep immunoSEQ assay, multiplex PCR amplified TCR CDR3 regions from genomic DNA. Extracted genomic DNA from each cell subset was distributed evenly across all wells of several immunoSEQ 96-well plates, and each plate was treated as a replicate. For sorted subsets, each replicate PCR was loaded with roughly 190 ng genomic DNA, equivalent to about 30,000 T cell genomes. Purified libraries were quantified with a Qubit 3.0 fluorometer, sized on a Bioanalyzer 2100, and re-quantified with the KAPA Library Quantification kit. Each immunoSEQ 96-well plate was sequenced on its own single-read 150-cycle Illumina NextSeq 550 flow cell. Under the source paper's analysis protocol: Because the immunoSEQ output held only junctional sequences and lacked quality scores, the filtering could not match the filtering applied to full-length reads. To assign V/J genes and CDR3, sequences were annotated against IMGT germline references using PyIR, a Python wrapper for IgBLAST v1.9. Reads were filtered out if the reads had weak V/J assignments (E-value above 1e-6), no CDR3, stop codons, out-of-frame junctions, or ambiguous translated residues. V3J clonotypes were defined by identical inferred V gene, J gene, and CDR3 amino acid sequence. Percentage overlap between repertoires was computed as shared unique clonotypes divided by the size of the smaller repertoire. Repertoire richness was assessed with RTK rarefaction, the Chao1 estimator, and Recon v2.1 estimates of unobserved clonotypes. For all TCRbeta clonotypes obtained by the gDNA method from a few donors, generation probabilities were computed with OLGA. TCRdb took this table from immuneACCESS and kept in-frame rearrangements with V and J called. Such tables lack part of the clones; where checked against another copy, unresolved V genes explain under half of the gap, and the rest is unexplained. V, J and clone size were drawn from that table, and D and trimming were deduced from the DNA. The sample table records 750,000 to 1,000,000 clones; 90% to 95% of these occur just once. In total, the top ten clones hold less than 25% of the sample.

This entry comes from a study of shared clonotypes between healthy human individuals (dated by TCRdb to 2020 to 2022). Background for the entire study: A couple of women and a few men aged 18 to 49 years were included in the cohort. For each donor, three plates each were used for CD4 naive and CD4 memory, two plates were used for CD8 naive, and one plate was used for CD8 memory. Blood TCR repertoires of about 5 healthy adults were deeply sequenced to estimate repertoire size and the extent of clonotype sharing between individuals. To increase sequencing depth and limit assay-specific biases, different laboratories used diverse techniques to prepare libraries and sequence TCR repertoires. Leukapheresis yielded between about 0.85 and 10 billion PBMCs per donor.

Study-wide findings and limitations: Even with the large sequencing depth, rarefaction of the sorted-subset datasets indicated that sequencing was incomplete. Based on pairwise subsampling, the degree of clonotype sharing among donors was expected to be affected by sequencing depth. Naive subsets generally had larger estimated clonotype richness than memory subsets. Higher generation probabilities were observed for clonotypes shared by all four sorted-subset donors than for non-shared clonotypes. Sharing across a few donors was observed for around 5% of naive CD4, over 3% of naive CD8, over 2% of memory CD4, and approximately 0.41% of memory CD8 clonotypes. Because the study included a small number of donors, the genetic and exposure-history diversity represented was limited. Sampling was restricted to blood, and TCR repertoires in tissue are likely to differ from TCR repertoires in blood.

The germline V gene (reference sequence) specifies GTSNPN as CDR1 and SVGIG as CDR2. The V end loses 0 bases and the J end loses 0 bases, and a stretch of 13 bases separates them. The CDR3 sequence holds 16 residues, the cysteine and phenylalanine included. The retained sequence is limited to the CDR3, 48 bases, with the frame set at the first base. The chain is made from TRBV30 and TRBJ2-3, and the D gene may be TRBD2, 5 bases matching. The TCR was taken from a man aged 25-45 years in good health. The material sequenced was naive CD8+ T cells sorted from blood. The sample's cell subset or site label is to be understood as: CD45RA+CCR7+. The CDR3 loop reads CAWSVHLGLSTDTQYF. The DNA sequence follows: TGTGCCTGGAGTGTCCACCTCGGACTCAGCACAGATACGCAGTATTTT.